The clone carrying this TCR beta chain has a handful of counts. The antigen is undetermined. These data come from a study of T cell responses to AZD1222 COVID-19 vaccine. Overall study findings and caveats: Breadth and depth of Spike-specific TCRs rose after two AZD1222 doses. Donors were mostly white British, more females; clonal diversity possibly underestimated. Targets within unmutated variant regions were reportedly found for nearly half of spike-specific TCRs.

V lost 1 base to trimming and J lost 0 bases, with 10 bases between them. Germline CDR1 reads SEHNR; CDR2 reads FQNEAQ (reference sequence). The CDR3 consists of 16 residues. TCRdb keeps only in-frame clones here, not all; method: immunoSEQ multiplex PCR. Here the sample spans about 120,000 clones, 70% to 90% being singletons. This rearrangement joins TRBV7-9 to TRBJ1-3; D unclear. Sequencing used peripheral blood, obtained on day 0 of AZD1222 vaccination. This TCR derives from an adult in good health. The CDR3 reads CASSLGSGPSGNTIYF. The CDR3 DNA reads TGTGCCAGCAGCTTAGGGTCTGGGCCCTCTGGAAACACCATATATTTT.